A single sample gave rise to the 8 T cell receptor beta chains below, sequenced in a study of TIL therapy for anti-PD-1-resistant metastatic lung cancer. The libraries were made with immunoSEQ v3. The method was immunoSEQ multiplex PCR; TCRdb's version includes in-frame clones alone and lacks a portion of them. The sample contains about 50,000 clones, around 80% of which appear only once. Time point denoted: pre-treatment sample, taken before nivolumab and TIL therapy. Sequencing used blood, obtained at baseline. These receptors all stem from a woman aged 30 to 85 with non-small cell lung cancer.

The rearrangement links TRBV11-2 to TRBJ1-3; D not certain. V was cut by 4 bases and J by 1 base, with 8 bases left in between. Germline CDR1 reads SGHAT; CDR2 reads FQNNGV. The CDR3 sequence is 14 residues long. This chain's CDR3 is CASSSTISGNTIYF. The CDR3 nucleotides are TGTGCCAGCAGCTCTACTATATCTGGAAACACCATATATTTT. The complete variable domain, with remaining parts taken from reference TRBV11-2 and TRBJ1-3, reads EAGVAQSPRYKIIEKRQSVAFWCNPISGHATLYWYQQILGQGPKLLIQFQNNGVVDDSQLPKDRFSAERLKGVDSTLKIQPAKLEDSAVYLCASSSTISGNTIYFGEGSWLTVV.

The V call is TRBV29-1, the J call TRBJ1-1, with a weak D call TRBD1 (5 bases). This CDR3 has 12 amino acids. Germline V gene sequence: CDR1 SQVTM, CDR2 ANQGSEA. V dropped 6 bases and J dropped 9 bases, with 17 bases sitting between them. As DNA, the CDR3 is TGCAGCGTAATGACAGAAAAAGGAAAAGCTTTCTTT. This codes for CSVMTEKGKAFF.

This sequence joins TRBV11-3 and TRBJ1-1, with D hard to call. The CDR3 is made up of 13 amino acids. Trimming pared 3 bases from V and 8 bases from J, leaving 13 bases between. Germline values: CDR1 SGHNT, CDR2 YENEEA. The CDR3 bases are TGTGCCAGCAGCTTTACGAAGGCGAGCGAAGCTTTCTTT. This gives the protein CASSFTKASEAFF.

The rearrangement links TRBV6-6 to TRBJ2-1; D is uncertain. Germline V gives CDR1 MNHNY, CDR2 SVGAGI (reference sequence). The length of the CDR3 is 15 residues. The V end was cut by 2 bases, the J end by 6 bases, with 14 bases between. CDR3 amino acids: CASSYQPSTSNEQFF. The DNA of the CDR3 is TGTGCCAGCAGTTACCAGCCTTCTACATCCAATGAGCAGTTCTTC.

This clone appeared a few times. The V and J genes are TRBV28 and TRBJ1-5; D is ambiguous. Germline V CDR1 and CDR2: MDHEN, SYDVKM. This CDR3 contains 12 residues. Trimming removed 6 bases at V and 1 base at J, with 4 bases between. The DNA for the CDR3 is TGTGCCAGCAGGGTGAGCAATCAGCCCCAGCATTTT. It translates to CASRVSNQPQHF. Combining the CDR3 with reference TRBV28 and TRBJ1-5 gives the whole variable domain DVKVTQSSRYLVKRTGEKVFLECVQDMDHENMFWYRQDPGLGLRLIYFSYDVKMKEKGDIPEGYSVSREKKERFSLILESASTNQTSMYLCASRVSNQPQHFGDGTRLSIL.

The chain recombines TRBV28 with TRBJ2-5, with 9 nucleotides matching TRBD2. V shed 2 bases, J shed 5 bases, and the junction held 3 bases outside the gene matches. This CDR3 has 14 residues. Germline V gives CDR1 MDHEN, CDR2 SYDVKM. The CDR3 sequence: CASSLASGTETQYF. In DNA form, the CDR3 reads TGTGCCAGCAGTTTAGCTAGCGGGACTGAGACCCAGTACTTC.

This chain links TRBV27 with TRBJ2-7, with 8 nucleotides matching TRBD2. V lost 6 bases to trimming and J lost 4 bases; unmatched junction nucleotides: 5. Germline-derived CDR1 and CDR2 are MNHEY and SMNVEV (reference sequence). The CDR3 consists of 13 residues. This chain's CDR3 is CASSGGATYEQYF. The DNA for the CDR3 is TGTGCCAGCAGCGGGGGGGCAACATACGAGCAGTACTTC.

This chain links TRBV15 with TRBJ2-1, with TRBD2 matching 7 bases. The V gene's germline CDR1 is LNHNV and CDR2 YYDKDF (reference sequence). Unmatched junction bases numbered 3, after V lost 0 bases and J lost 4 bases. CDR3 size: 15 residues. DNA for the CDR3: TGTGCCACCAGCAGAGAAAGGACTAGTTACAATGAGCAGTTCTTC. Protein: CATSRERTSYNEQFF.